This section outlines one TCR beta chain sequence together with its context. The CDR3 spans 15 residues. Trimming cost V 1 base and J 5 bases; bases outside gene matches: 4. CDR1 is MGHRA and CDR2 is YSYEKL in the germline V gene. In the source study's methods: Quantification of nucleated cells was approximated via reference gene primer amplification. The method was immunoSEQ multiplex PCR; TCRdb's version includes in-frame clones alone and lacks a portion of them. Clone size and V and J calls were adopted from that table, with D and trimming inferred from the DNA. The sample shows about 120,000 clones, more than 60% of them seen only once. The record originates from a study of blood T cell repertoires in COVID-19. For the study at large: Specimens from acute and convalescent COVID-19 originated in the United States, Italy and Spain. T cells, B-cell-depleted T cells, or PBMCs supplied cDNA or gDNA.

The clonotype was recovered from a man between 65 and 85 years old with acute or convalescent COVID-19. The V and J genes are TRBV4-1 and TRBJ1-2; TRBD1 agrees at 10 bases. Sequencing was carried out using peripheral blood. CDR3 loop: CASSQAGTGVYGYTF. CDR3 bases: TGCGCCAGCAGCCAAGCCGGGACAGGGGTATATGGCTACACCTTC.